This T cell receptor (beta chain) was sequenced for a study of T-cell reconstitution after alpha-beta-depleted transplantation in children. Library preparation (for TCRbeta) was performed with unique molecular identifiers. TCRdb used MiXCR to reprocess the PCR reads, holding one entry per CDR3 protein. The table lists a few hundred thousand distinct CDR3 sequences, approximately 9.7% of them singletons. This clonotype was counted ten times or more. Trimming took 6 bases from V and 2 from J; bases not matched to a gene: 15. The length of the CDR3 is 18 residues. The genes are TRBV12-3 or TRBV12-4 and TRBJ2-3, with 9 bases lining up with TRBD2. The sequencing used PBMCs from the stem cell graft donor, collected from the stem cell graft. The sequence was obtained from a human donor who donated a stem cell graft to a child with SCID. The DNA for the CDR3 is TGTGCCAGCAGCAAGAGGTCGGTAGCGGGGGCCAACACAGATACGCAGTATTTT. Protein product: CASSKRSVAGANTDTQYF.